This T cell receptor beta chain originates from a study of blood T cell repertoires in COVID-19. In the study overall: Samples taken during acute and convalescent COVID-19 were collected in the United States, Italy and Spain. T cells, B-cell-depleted T cells, or PBMCs supplied cDNA or gDNA.

Authors' processing steps: Amplification with reference gene primers provided the estimates of nucleated cell counts. Here immunoSEQ multiplex PCR was the method, and the copy in TCRdb shows in-frame clones only, minus some. The V and J calls and clone size were taken over from that table, and D and trimming were inferred from the DNA. The sample lists some 59,000 clones; about four fifths were seen once. Sequencing was done on a sample of peripheral blood. The TCR originated in a woman aged 60-75 years with acute or convalescent COVID-19.

CDR3 amino acids: CASSTRVAGNTIYF. The CDR3 DNA is TGTGCCAGCAGCACCAGGGTGGCTGGAAACACCATATATTTT. J is TRBJ1-3 and V is TRBV28; a weak D match, TRBD1 (5 bases). Trimming cost V 6 bases and J 2 bases, with 11 bases left between them. Germline V lookup: CDR1 MDHEN, CDR2 SYDVKM. The CDR3 has 14 residues.